These 30 T cell receptor beta chains were sequenced from one sample in a study of cytomegalovirus exposure and HLA in healthy donors. The PCR used 60 Vbeta and 13 Jbeta primers. The repertoire was sequenced with immunoSEQ multiplex PCR; TCRdb's copy has only in-frame clones and lacks some. This sample has some 150,000 clones, with about 85% found just once. The sample taken for sequencing was PBMCs. The receptors stem from a woman younger than 30 in good health and CMV-seronegative.

This chain joins TRBV4-2 and TRBJ1-4, with D hard to call. The CDR3 totals 14 residues. The V end was cut by 0 bases, the J end by 10 bases, with 12 bases between. Looked up from germline, CDR1 is LGHNA and CDR2 is YNFKEQ. The CDR3 here is CASSQEKAEGKLFF. As DNA, the CDR3 is TGTGCCAGCAGCCAAGAGAAAGCGGAGGGAAAACTGTTTTTT.

This clone came up once. The V and J genes are TRBV2 and TRBJ2-7, with 8 bases fitting TRBD2. Germline CDR1 is SNHLY and CDR2 is FYNNEI. V gave up 6 bases and J gave up 1 base; unmatched junction bases: 14. CDR3 length: 17 residues. The CDR3 is CASSQSPASGGSYEQYF. The CDR3 bases are TGTGCCAGCAGCCAATCCCCCGCAAGCGGGGGTTCCTACGAGCAGTACTTC.

V is TRBV5-6 and J is TRBJ2-7; 9 bases are a match to TRBD2. J lost 1 base, V lost 3 bases, and 5 bases had no gene match. The CDR3 extends over 15 amino acids. Per germline, CDR1 SGHDT and CDR2 YYEEEE. The CDR3 region is CASSSSGISSYEQYF. CDR3 nucleotide sequence: TGTGCCAGCAGCTCTAGCGGGATTTCGTCCTACGAGCAGTACTTC.

The V and J genes are TRBV30 and TRBJ2-7, with 7 bases matching TRBD1. J lost 5 bases, V lost 1 base, and 2 bases had no gene match. Germline V gene sequence: CDR1 GTSNPN, CDR2 SVGIG (reference sequence). There are 12 residues in the CDR3. The CDR3 reads CAWSDRGHEQYF. The CDR3 DNA sequence: TGTGCCTGGAGTGACAGGGGTCACGAGCAGTACTTC.

J is TRBJ2-1 and V is TRBV10-3; the D is unclear. The V gene's germline CDR1 is ENHRY and CDR2 SYGVKD. Trimming took off 2 bases at V and 7 bases at J, with 6 bases between the two ends. The CDR3 extends over 12 amino acids. In DNA, the CDR3 is TGTGCCATCAGTGAGGGGCGAAATGAGCAGTTCTTC. Its protein product is CAISEGRNEQFF.

The chain employs TRBV4-2 and TRBJ2-1; 9 nucleotides align to TRBD2. Losses at the gene ends were 0 bases for V and 0 bases for J; bases not matched to a gene: 6. The CDR3 consists of 18 residues. CDR1 is LGHNA and CDR2 is YNFKEQ in the germline V gene. The DNA of the CDR3 is TGTGCCAGCAGCCAAGAACGACTAGCGGAGGTCTCCTACAATGAGCAGTTCTTC. This translates into CASSQERLAEVSYNEQFF.

The V and J genes are TRBV5-6 and TRBJ2-5; tentative D call: TRBD1 (5 bases). The CDR3 consists of 14 residues. V shed 2 bases and J shed 2 bases, with 10 bases lying between them. Germline V gene data show CDR1 as SGHDT and CDR2 as YYEEEE. The CDR3 spells CASSFLQVQETQYF. The CDR3 bases are TGTGCCAGCAGCTTCTTACAGGTACAAGAGACCCAGTACTTC.

This chain connects TRBV2 to TRBJ2-5; 14 bases line up with TRBD2. Germline V gene lookup returns CDR1 SNHLY and CDR2 FYNNEI. After removal of 6 bases from V and 7 bases from J, the junction contained 10 bases not matched to a gene. The CDR3 runs 16 residues. The CDR3 DNA follows: TGTGCCAGCAGGTCGGGGACTAGCGGGGGAAGCGGGACCCAGTACTTC. Translated: CASRSGTSGGSGTQYF.

V gene TRBV28 combines with J gene TRBJ2-5, with 7 bases fitting TRBD2. Germline V CDR1 and CDR2: MDHEN, SYDVKM. Losses at the gene ends were 7 bases for V and 7 bases for J; bases not matched to a gene: 6. The CDR3 loop spans 12 amino acids. The CDR3 spells CASITSAGTQYF. CDR3 bases: TGTGCCAGCATTACTAGCGCGGGGACCCAGTACTTC.

J is TRBJ2-5 and V is TRBV28, with D perhaps matching TRBD1 (5 bases). The CDR3 consists of 16 residues. V dropped 2 bases and J dropped 0 bases, with 13 bases sitting between them. The germline V gene has CDR1 MDHEN and CDR2 SYDVKM. CDR3 protein: CASSLPGRAHQETQYF. CDR3 DNA: TGTGCCAGCAGTTTACCGGGCAGGGCACACCAAGAGACCCAGTACTTC.

This chain joins TRBV28 and TRBJ2-1; perhaps TRBD2 as D (7 bases). Germline values: CDR1 MDHEN, CDR2 SYDVKM. This CDR3 region has 15 residues. Trimming removed 6 bases from V and 2 bases from J, with 14 bases in between. In DNA, the CDR3 is TGTGCCAGCAGCTCCCCCGGGGGGCCCTACAATGAGCAGTTCTTC. Translating gives CASSSPGGPYNEQFF.

The V gene is TRBV19, the J gene TRBJ2-5, with 7 bases matching TRBD1. V was pared by 9 bases and J by 5 bases, with 18 bases of the junction left unmatched. CDR1 LNHDA and CDR2 SQIVND come from the germline V gene (reference sequence). CDR3 length: 16 amino acids. The CDR3 loop reads CASRSGGRLTGETQYF. The DNA of the CDR3 is TGTGCCAGCCGTTCAGGGGGAAGGCTGACCGGGGAGACCCAGTACTTC.

This clone occurred once. The chain employs TRBV5-1 and TRBJ2-5; the match to TRBD2 covers 15 bases. This CDR3 comprises 17 residues. V was clipped by 7 bases and J by 1 base; unmatched bases: 8. CDR1 and CDR2 (germline): SGHRS, YFSETQ. The chain's CDR3 is CASQGGLAGGTQETQYF. CDR3 nucleotide sequence: TGCGCCAGCCAGGGGGGACTAGCGGGAGGCACCCAAGAGACCCAGTACTTC.

Only a few counts were recorded for this clone. The chain carries TRBV10-1 and TRBJ1-6; 10 bases map to TRBD1. Germline V gene data show CDR1 as WNHNN and CDR2 as SYGVQD (reference sequence). V gave up 4 bases and J gave up 12 bases; unmatched junction bases: 0. CDR3 length equals 12 residues. The CDR3 DNA reads TGCGCCAGCAGTGGGACAGGGGGACCCCTCCACTTT. Protein product: CASSGTGGPLHF.

This sequence joins TRBV6-1 and TRBJ1-6, with no clear D. The CDR3 length is 17 residues. Looked up from germline, CDR1 is MNHNS and CDR2 is SASEGT. V was cut by 4 bases and J by 9 bases, with 22 bases left in between. Here the CDR3 reads CASSARRSTVAVSPLHF. The DNA for the CDR3 is TGTGCCAGCAGTGCAAGGAGGTCTACGGTCGCTGTTTCACCCCTCCACTTT.

The chain joins TRBV4-3 to TRBJ2-5; 8 nucleotides match TRBD2. Trimming cost V 0 bases and J 2 bases; bases outside gene matches: 11. The CDR3 runs 18 residues. The germline V gene encodes CDR1 LGHNA and CDR2 YSLEER. The CDR3 region has the DNA TGCGCCAGCAGCCAAGACGGTAGCGGGAAAAGGGGGCAAGAGACCCAGTACTTC. It yields the protein CASSQDGSGKRGQETQYF.

This chain joins TRBV19 and TRBJ1-2, with D hard to call. Germline CDR1 is LNHDA and CDR2 is SQIVND (reference sequence). Trimming removed 5 bases at V and 7 bases at J, with 11 bases between. The CDR3 spans 12 residues. The CDR3 region is CASSPRAFGYTF. CDR3 DNA: TGTGCCAGTAGTCCGCGGGCCTTTGGCTACACCTTC.

The chain carries TRBV11-2 and TRBJ1-5, with D possibly being TRBD1 (6 bases). This CDR3 contains 15 residues. V dropped 4 bases and J dropped 0 bases, with 10 bases sitting between them. Per the germline V gene, CDR1 is SGHAT and CDR2 is FQNNGV. CDR3: CASSSDSFSNQPQHF. Here the CDR3 DNA reads TGTGCCAGCAGCTCGGACAGCTTTAGCAATCAGCCCCAGCATTTT.

This chain uses TRBV7-2 with TRBJ2-7; TRBD2 is a possible D gene (6 bases). Germline loops: CDR1 SGHTA, CDR2 FQGNSA. The CDR3 has 15 residues. V dropped 2 bases and J dropped 5 bases, with 16 bases sitting between them. This CDR3 reads CASSLTGTPPDEQYF. CDR3 DNA sequence: TGTGCCAGCAGCTTAACCGGGACTCCACCGGACGAGCAGTACTTC.

This chain links TRBV4-1 with TRBJ1-1; a possible D gene is TRBD1 (5 bases). Germline values: CDR1 MGHRA, CDR2 YSYEKL. The ends were cut back, 0 bases at V and 2 bases at J, with 16 bases in the middle. The length of the CDR3 is 17 residues. DNA of the CDR3: TGCGCCAGCAGCCAAGAACGAATGGGGGGTTTAAACACTGAAGCTTTCTTT. This sequence encodes CASSQERMGGLNTEAFF.

The chain has TRBV19 and TRBJ2-2; D ambiguous. Germline CDR1 reads LNHDA; CDR2 reads SQIVND (reference sequence). Between the trimmed V and J ends, which lost 3 bases and 0 bases, there was a span of 8 bases. The CDR3 runs to 15 residues. The CDR3 spells CASSIGLPNTGELFF. CDR3 DNA: TGTGCCAGTAGTATTGGTCTACCGAACACCGGGGAGCTGTTTTTT.

This rearrangement joins TRBV6-5 to TRBJ1-1; D is possibly TRBD1 (5 bases). Trimming took 6 bases from V and 11 from J, leaving 13 bases between them. The CDR3 extends over 11 amino acids. Germline V gene lookup returns CDR1 MNHEY and CDR2 SVGAGI. In DNA, the CDR3 is TGTGCCAGCAGCAACAGGATTGCGGCTTTCTTT. Translating gives CASSNRIAAFF.

The chain recombines TRBV2 with TRBJ2-5; no clear D. V dropped 6 bases and J dropped 1 base, with 12 bases sitting between them. This CDR3 has 14 amino acids. Germline CDR1 reads SNHLY; CDR2 reads FYNNEI. The CDR3 here is CASRSTNFQETQYF. The DNA of the CDR3 is TGTGCCAGCAGAAGCACCAACTTCCAAGAGACCCAGTACTTC. The full variable domain, in which reference TRBV2 and TRBJ2-5 provide the parts outside the CDR3, is EPEVTQTPSHQVTQMGQEVILRCVPISNHLYFYWYRQILGQKVEFLVSFYNNEISEKSEIFDDQFSVERPDGSNFTLKIRSTKLEDSAMYFCASRSTNFQETQYFGPGTRLLVL.

V and J are TRBV13 and TRBJ2-7, with TRBD1 matching over 8 bases. V dropped 5 bases and J dropped 1; count of bases not matched to a gene: 7. Germline V lookup: CDR1 PRHDT, CDR2 FYEKMQ (reference sequence). The CDR3 totals 15 residues. The CDR3 loop is CASSTHRTGSYEQYF. The CDR3 coding sequence is TGTGCCAGCAGCACCCACCGGACAGGGTCCTACGAGCAGTACTTC.

V and J are TRBV18 and TRBJ2-7; D is undetermined. Germline V gives CDR1 KGHSH, CDR2 LQKENI. V was shortened by 4 bases and J by 0 bases, with 16 bases between the two germline ends. The length of the CDR3 is 16 residues. CDR3 sequence: CASSRGLTATSYEQYF. DNA for the CDR3: TGTGCCAGCTCACGAGGTTTGACCGCTACCTCCTACGAGCAGTACTTC.

J is TRBJ1-5 and V is TRBV19; the match to TRBD1 covers 9 bases. The CDR3 is 17 amino acids. Germline CDR1 LNHDA, CDR2 SQIVND (reference sequence). V gave up 7 bases and J gave up 4 bases; unmatched junction bases: 14. The CDR3 reads CASTPRGTGILNQPQHF. For the CDR3, the DNA is TGTGCCAGTACCCCTAGAGGGACAGGGATATTGAATCAGCCCCAGCATTTT.

The genes are TRBV19 and TRBJ2-7, with 7 bases matching TRBD1. V gave up 6 bases and J gave up 2 bases; unmatched junction bases: 7. The CDR3 runs 14 residues. Germline CDR1 is LNHDA and CDR2 is SQIVND (reference sequence). Here the CDR3 DNA reads TGTGCCAGTAGGGCGACAGGGATGACCTACGAGCAGTACTTC. Its translation: CASRATGMTYEQYF.

The chain is built from TRBV29-1 and TRBJ1-2; TRBD1 might be the D (5 bases). The V gene's germline CDR1 is SQVTM and CDR2 ANQGSEA. Trimming shortened V by 3 bases and J by 0 bases, and 14 bases separated the two germline ends. The CDR3 is made up of 15 amino acids. The CDR3 DNA follows: TGCAGCGTTGAGGGCCCGACGGGGGCTAACTATGGCTACACCTTC. Its translation: CSVEGPTGANYGYTF.

To note about this clone: Additional DNA sequences in this sample encode the identical CDR3. This rearrangement joins TRBV5-1 to TRBJ2-7; D not resolved. Germline lookup yields CDR1 SGHRS and CDR2 YFSETQ. This CDR3 is 13 amino acids long. V lost 2 bases, J lost 1 base, and 7 bases lay in between. CDR3 loop: CASSFQTSYEQYF. CDR3 DNA sequence: TGCGCCAGCAGCTTTCAAACTTCCTACGAGCAGTACTTC.

The chain links TRBV10-3 to TRBJ1-5; D unclear. V was clipped by 0 bases and J by 7 bases, with 13 bases between them. CDR3 length: 15 amino acids. Germline CDR1 reads ENHRY; CDR2 reads SYGVKD. CDR3 in DNA: TGTGCCATCAGTGAGTCGACAAGCGGCGGACAGCCCCAGCATTTT. This codes for CAISESTSGGQPQHF.